This TCR beta chain was observed in a study of T cell responses to AZD1222 COVID-19 vaccine. The method was immunoSEQ multiplex PCR; TCRdb's version includes in-frame clones alone and lacks a portion of them. This sample has about 140,000 clones, with approximately 91% found just once. This CDR3 comprises 14 residues. CDR1 LNHDA and CDR2 SQIVND come from the germline V gene (reference sequence). V lost 5 bases, J lost 5 bases, and 7 bases stayed unmatched. Sequencing used peripheral blood, obtained on day 0 of AZD1222 vaccination. The rearrangement uses TRBV19 and TRBJ2-3; 7 nucleotides match TRBD2. The source is an adult in good health. The CDR3 loop reads CASSGGTIIDTQYF. The CDR3 DNA follows: TGTGCCAGTAGTGGTGGGACTATCATAGATACGCAGTATTTT. Filled out from reference TRBV19 and TRBJ2-3, the complete variable domain reads DGGITQSPKYLFRKEGQNVTLSCEQNLNHDAMYWYRQDPGQGLRLIYYSQIVNDFQKGDIAEGYSVSREKKESFPLTVTSAQKNPTAFYLCASSGGTIIDTQYFGPGTRLTVL.